The 16 T cell receptor beta chains given below trace back to one sample, sequenced in a study of T cells after yellow fever vaccination. TCRdb recomputed calls from the 5' RACE reads with MiXCR, one row per CDR3 protein. Here the sample spans roughly 260,000 distinct CDR3 sequences, 13% being singletons. The material sequenced was CD4+ T cells sorted from PBMCs, taken 45 days after the yellow fever booster vaccination. The receptors here all came from a man aged 30 to 45 who received the YFV17D yellow fever vaccine.

The V call is TRBV5-1, the J call TRBJ1-1; the D is unclear. CDR3 length equals 15 residues. Germline V lookup: CDR1 SGHRS, CDR2 YFSETQ. The V and J ends lost 5 bases and 4 bases respectively, with 18 bases between them. For the CDR3, the DNA is TGCGCCAGCAGACCTCCGGGGATTGTTACCACTGAAGCTTTCTTT. Amino acids: CASRPPGIVTTEAFF.

The V call is TRBV12-3 or TRBV12-4, the J call TRBJ1-6, with TRBD1 identical over 10 bases. The junction had 3 bases not matched to a gene; V was cut back by 6 bases and J by 7 bases. CDR3 size: 14 residues. The CDR3: CASSRTGGNSPLHF. The DNA for the CDR3 is TGTGCCAGCAGCCGGACAGGGGGGAATTCACCCCTCCACTTT.

This chain links TRBV7-9 with TRBJ2-4; 8 bases are a match to TRBD1. The CDR3 covers 14 residues. V lost 4 bases and J lost 7; bases outside the gene matches: 6. The germline V gene encodes CDR1 SEHNR and CDR2 FQNEAQ (reference sequence). CDR3 coding DNA: TGTGCCAGCAGCTCTCCTCGGACAGGGAACATTCAGTACTTC. Encoded protein: CASSSPRTGNIQYF.

This clonotype has at least ten counts. The chain employs TRBV7-2 and TRBJ2-5; 8 nucleotides line up with TRBD2. The germline V gene encodes CDR1 SGHTA and CDR2 FQGNSA. J lost 4 bases, V lost 2 bases, and 0 bases had no gene match. The CDR3 covers 13 residues. Written as DNA, the CDR3 is TGTGCCAGCAGCTTACTAGCGGGAGAGACCCAGTACTTC. It yields the protein CASSLLAGETQYF. The variable domain in full, completed from reference TRBV7-2 and TRBJ2-5, reads GAGVSQSPSNKVTEKGKDVELRCDPISGHTALYWYRQSLGQGLEFLIYFQGNSAPDKSGLPSDRFSAERTGGSVSTLTIQRTQQEDSAVYLCASSLLAGETQYFGPGTRLLVL.

This clonotype was detected only a few times. This rearrangement joins TRBV5-1 to TRBJ2-3; D is unresolved. Looked up from germline, CDR1 is SGHRS and CDR2 is YFSETQ. CDR3 size: 14 residues. Trimming cost V 4 bases and J 2 bases, with 11 bases left between them. The CDR3 DNA reads as TGCGCCAGCAGCAACGGGCGATCCACAGATACGCAGTATTTT. Its translation is CASSNGRSTDTQYF.

J is TRBJ1-1 and V is TRBV27; no clear D. The CDR3 extends over 13 amino acids. Germline values: CDR1 MNHEY, CDR2 SMNVEV (reference sequence). The V end was cut by 7 bases, the J end by 5 bases, with 14 bases between. The CDR3 DNA reads as TGTGCCAGCACCCACACCGGCAGGACTGAAGCTTTCTTT. Translating it yields CASTHTGRTEAFF.

The chain carries TRBV7-8 and TRBJ2-2; a possible D gene is TRBD2 (5 bases). Germline CDR1 SGHVS, CDR2 FQNEAQ. The ends were cut back, 7 bases at V and 4 bases at J, with 10 bases in the middle. The CDR3 extends over 13 amino acids. This chain's CDR3 is CASNSGGTGELFF. CDR3 sequence (DNA): TGTGCCAGCAACTCAGGAGGCACCGGGGAGCTGTTTTTT.

V gene TRBV6-6 combines with J gene TRBJ2-7; 9 nucleotides align to TRBD2. CDR3 length equals 17 residues. Trimming removed 5 bases from V and 2 bases from J; junction bases left unmatched: 13. CDR1 MNHNY and CDR2 SVGAGI come from the germline V gene (reference sequence). CDR3 in DNA: TGTGCCAGCAGTGGGGGCCAGCGGGAGGCCCTCGCCTACGAGCAGTACTTC. This encodes CASSGGQREALAYEQYF.

This clonotype was seen only a few times. This chain connects TRBV29-1 to TRBJ2-5; D is uncertain. This CDR3 is built from 10 residues. In germline, CDR1 is SQVTM, CDR2 ANQGSEA. V gave up 6 bases and J gave up 7 bases, with 9 bases separating them. CDR3 region: CSVKLGTQYF. CDR3 DNA: TGCAGCGTGAAACTTGGGACCCAGTACTTC.

There are a few counts of this clonotype. The genes are TRBV7-2 and TRBJ2-5; 9 positions match TRBD1. The CDR3 sequence is 15 residues long. The germline CDR1 and CDR2 sequences are SGHTA and FQGNSA. With 3 bases clipped from V and 5 bases from J, the junction kept 7 bases outside the gene matches. The CDR3 DNA is TGTGCCAGCAGCTTCGGGGGGACAGGGAGGGAGACCCAGTACTTC. Translating it yields CASSFGGTGRETQYF.

This clonotype was seen a handful of times. This chain joins TRBV12-3 or TRBV12-4 and TRBJ2-1; the D is unclear. The V end was cut by 5 bases, the J end by 9 bases, with 14 bases between. The CDR3 has 13 residues. The CDR3: CASSHPQQLEQFF. The CDR3 DNA is TGTGCCAGCAGTCACCCCCAGCAGCTTGAGCAGTTCTTC.

CDR3 nucleotides: TGCAGTGCTACCGGTTGGGAGCACCCCGGGGAGCTGTTTTTT. It encodes CSATGWEHPGELFF. The chain combines TRBV20-1 with TRBJ2-2; maybe TRBD2 (5 bases). Trimming pared 4 bases from V and 6 bases from J, leaving 15 bases between. This CDR3 has 14 amino acids. In germline, CDR1 is DFQATT, CDR2 SNEGSKA (reference sequence).

In its sample, this clonotype was seen many times. The chain combines TRBV29-1 with TRBJ1-1, with D unclear. The CDR3 spans 12 residues. Germline V gene lookup returns CDR1 SQVTM and CDR2 ANQGSEA. V was cut by 4 bases and J by 0 bases, with 6 bases left in between. For the CDR3, the DNA is TGCAGCGTTGCCATGATGAACACTGAAGCTTTCTTT. Its translation is CSVAMMNTEAFF.

The V and J genes are TRBV5-4 and TRBJ2-7; the D is unclear. V dropped 1 base and J dropped 1 base, with 6 bases sitting between them. The CDR3 has 13 residues. Germline assignment: CDR1 SGHNT and CDR2 YYREEE (reference sequence). CDR3: CASSLPHSYEQYF. The CDR3 DNA follows: TGTGCCAGCAGCTTGCCCCATTCCTACGAGCAGTACTTC.

Many counts were recorded for this clonotype. In DNA form, the CDR3 reads TGTGCCAGCAGCTTAGTGGCTGAGCAGTTCTTC. Residues: CASSLVAEQFF. The chain employs TRBV7-8 and TRBJ2-1; D is ambiguous. This CDR3 contains 11 residues. The germline V and J ends were trimmed by 1 base and 9 bases, with 4 bases remaining between them. The germline V gene encodes CDR1 SGHVS and CDR2 FQNEAQ.

Turning to this clonotype: A single base separates this from a much larger clone, so it may be a read error. This rearrangement joins TRBV20-1 to TRBJ2-7, with 8 positions matching TRBD2. The CDR3 is 12 residues long. V lost 8 bases, J lost 7 bases, and 10 bases stayed unmatched. The germline V gene has CDR1 DFQATT and CDR2 SNEGSKA (reference sequence). The DNA for the CDR3 is TGCAGTACCGTTAGCGGGACGGGGGAGCAGTACTTC. This gives the protein CSTVSGTGEQYF.